This is a list of T cell receptor beta chains from one sample in a study of T cells in Graves' hyperthyroidism and ophthalmopathy. TCRdb used MiXCR to reprocess the multiplex PCR reads, holding one entry per CDR3 protein. The sample has about 680,000 distinct CDR3 sequences, under 45% seen once. Material: blood. These receptors originate from a woman in her thirties or forties with Graves' hyperthyroidism. The CDR3 runs from the conserved cysteine through the conserved F or W. Fields, in order: D gene, V gene, J gene, clone size, CDR3 DNA, CDR3 protein. A D gene is named only where the DNA matches it firmly. Expanded clones get a size class; other rows say once, few or many, or leave the size out.

-,TRBV5-1,TRBJ1-1,many,TGCGCCAGCAAGAGAACAGGCTTCACTGAAGCTTTCTTT,CASKRTGFTEAFF
-,TRBV19,TRBJ2-5,many,TGTGCCAGTAGTACAAGCGGTACTTGGGAGACCCAGTACTTC,CASSTSGTWETQYF
TRBD1,TRBV19,TRBJ1-2,many,TGTGCCAGTAGCCCGGACAGGGCCGCGGATAACTATGGCTACACCTTC,CASSPDRAADNYGYTF
TRBD1,TRBV29-1,TRBJ1-2,many,TGCAGCGTGGGGGACAGGGGGGACTATGGCTACACCTTC,CSVGDRGDYGYTF
-,TRBV2,TRBJ1-5,many,TGTGCCTCCCACGAGGGGGACAATCAGCCCCAGCATTTT,CASHEGDNQPQHF
-,TRBV6-6,TRBJ2-7,-,TGTGCCAGCAGCGGACTCAAACCCAATGAGCAGTACTTC,CASSGLKPNEQYF
TRBD1,TRBV19,TRBJ1-2,many,TGTGCCAGCGGACAGGGGGGAGGCTACACCTTC,CASGQGGGYTF
-,TRBV4-3,TRBJ1-1,-,TGCGCCAGCAGCCAAGACCTCGCCAGGGTAGCTTTCTTT,CASSQDLARVAFF
TRBD2,TRBV7-8,TRBJ2-2,-,TGTGCCAGCAGCTTAAGTCTAGCGGGCGGGGAGCTGTTTTTT,CASSLSLAGGELFF
TRBD1,TRBV9,TRBJ1-5,-,TGTGCCAGCAGCGCGGATGGGACAGAAAATCAGCCCCAGCATTTT,CASSADGTENQPQHF
TRBD1,TRBV3-1,TRBJ2-7,many,TGTGCCAGCGGGGGACAGTACTACGAGCAGTACTTC,CASGGQYYEQYF
-,TRBV4-3,TRBJ2-7,-,TGCGCCAGTTCCCTAGGGGCTGAGAACGAGCAGTACTTC,CASSLGAENEQYF
TRBD2,TRBV10-3,TRBJ2-5,-,TGTGCCAGCAGTTACTCGAGCGGGGACGTTCAAGAGACCCAGTACTTC,CASSYSSGDVQETQYF
-,TRBV7-9,TRBJ1-6,many,TGTGCCAGCAGCCCCCAGCTGGGTAATTCACCCCTCCACTTT,CASSPQLGNSPLHF
TRBD2,TRBV19,TRBJ2-7,few,TGTGCCAGTAGTCTCATAGCGGGAGCTCAAGAGCAGTACTTC,CASSLIAGAQEQYF
-,TRBV7-2,TRBJ1-1,many,TGTGCCAGCAGCTTAAAATACATGAACACTGAAGCTTTCTTT,CASSLKYMNTEAFF
-,TRBV6-2/TRBV6-3,TRBJ1-4,-,TGTGCCAGCAGTTACTCTCGGGGGCAGGGTGCTGAAAAACTGTTTTTT,CASSYSRGQGAEKLFF
TRBD1,TRBV19,TRBJ1-1,-,TGTGCCAGTAGTAAAAGACAGGGGACTGACACTGAAGCTTTCTTT,CASSKRQGTDTEAFF
TRBD2,TRBV6-5,TRBJ2-7,-,TGTGCCAGCAGCCCTAGCGGGGGTATTTACGAGCAGTACTTC,CASSPSGGIYEQYF
-,TRBV12-3/TRBV12-4,TRBJ1-1,-,TGTGCCAGCAGCCGGAGCGGACAGAAGAACACTGAAGCTTTCTTT,CASSRSGQKNTEAFF
-,TRBV10-3,TRBJ1-1,many,TGTGCCATCAGCCCCCAGGGGAACACTGAAGCTTTCTTT,CAISPQGNTEAFF
-,TRBV11-2,TRBJ2-7,-,TGTGCCAGCAGCCTCTCCAGAGGGAACGAGCAGTACTTC,CASSLSRGNEQYF
-,TRBV4-3,TRBJ2-6,-,TGCGCCAGCAGCCAAGATAGTACAGACTCTGGGGCCAACGTCCTGACTTTC,CASSQDSTDSGANVLTF
-,TRBV28,TRBJ1-5,few,TGTGCCAGCAGGTCCAGTTGGCCCGATCAGCCCCAGCATTTT,CASRSSWPDQPQHF
-,TRBV10-2,TRBJ1-1,few,TGTGCCAGCTTGCGGGGCACTGAAGCTTTCTTT,CASLRGTEAFF
-,TRBV29-1,TRBJ1-4,many,TGCAGCGTGGAACAGGGTTTCGAAAAACTGTTTTTT,CSVEQGFEKLFF
TRBD2,TRBV7-9,TRBJ2-5,few,TGTGCCAGCAGCTTCGCCAGCGGGGGGGCTCGGGAGACCCAGTACTTC,CASSFASGGARETQYF
-,TRBV25-1,TRBJ1-6,-,TGTGCCAGCCGGGGCCAGACTAATTCACCCCTCCACTTT,CASRGQTNSPLHF
-,TRBV13,TRBJ2-2,few,TGTGCCAGCAGCCCCGGGCCTTCGGGCACCGGGGAGCTGTTTTTT,CASSPGPSGTGELFF
TRBD2,TRBV9,TRBJ2-7,-,TGTGCCAGCAGCGTAGGTGAGCGGGTGCCCGGGACTAGCCCCTCGCAATCCTACGAGCAGTACTTC,CASSVGERVPGTSPSQSYEQYF
-,TRBV20-1,TRBJ2-3,-,TGCAGTGCCATTAGCGGAGATACGCAGTATTTT,CSAISGDTQYF
-,TRBV7-9,TRBJ2-5,many,TGTGCCAGCAGTCTCAGCTGGGGCCTTCAAGAGACCCAGTACTTC,CASSLSWGLQETQYF
-,TRBV20-1,TRBJ2-2,once,TGCAGTGCTAGAGAGGTGGGACTCACGAACACCGGGGAGCTGTTTTTT,CSAREVGLTNTGELFF
-,TRBV9,TRBJ2-7,many,TGTGCCAGCAGCCTGGCGGACAGCTCCTACGAGCAGTACTTC,CASSLADSSYEQYF
TRBD2,TRBV19,TRBJ2-7,-,TGTGCCAGTAGTACGACAGCGGGGGAGTACGAGCAGTACTTC,CASSTTAGEYEQYF
-,TRBV4-3,TRBJ2-7,-,TGCGCCAGCAGCCAACCGTTCCGGGACACCAAGGCCTACGAGCAGTACTTC,CASSQPFRDTKAYEQYF
TRBD2,TRBV10-3,TRBJ2-5,-,TGTGCCATCAGTGTAGGCGGGAGGTCCGAGACCCAGTACTTC,CAISVGGRSETQYF
TRBD2,TRBV7-9,TRBJ2-5,few,TGTGCCAGCAGCTACAGCGGGGGGCCTGGAGAGACCCAGTACTTC,CASSYSGGPGETQYF
-,TRBV24-1,TRBJ2-1,-,TGTGCCACCAGTGATGATCTAGCGAGTAGGTTGAATGAGCAGTTCTTC,CATSDDLASRLNEQFF
TRBD2,TRBV7-2,TRBJ2-7,many,TGTGCCAGCAGCTTAGGCGCGGGGGGGCGGGAGCAGTACTTC,CASSLGAGGREQYF
-,TRBV10-3,TRBJ2-7,-,TGTGCCATCAGTTACTCGAAAAGGGGAGATTACGAGCAGTACTTC,CAISYSKRGDYEQYF
-,TRBV29-1,TRBJ2-1,-,TGCAGCGTTGGGGGGGTAGATGAGCAGTTCTTC,CSVGGVDEQFF